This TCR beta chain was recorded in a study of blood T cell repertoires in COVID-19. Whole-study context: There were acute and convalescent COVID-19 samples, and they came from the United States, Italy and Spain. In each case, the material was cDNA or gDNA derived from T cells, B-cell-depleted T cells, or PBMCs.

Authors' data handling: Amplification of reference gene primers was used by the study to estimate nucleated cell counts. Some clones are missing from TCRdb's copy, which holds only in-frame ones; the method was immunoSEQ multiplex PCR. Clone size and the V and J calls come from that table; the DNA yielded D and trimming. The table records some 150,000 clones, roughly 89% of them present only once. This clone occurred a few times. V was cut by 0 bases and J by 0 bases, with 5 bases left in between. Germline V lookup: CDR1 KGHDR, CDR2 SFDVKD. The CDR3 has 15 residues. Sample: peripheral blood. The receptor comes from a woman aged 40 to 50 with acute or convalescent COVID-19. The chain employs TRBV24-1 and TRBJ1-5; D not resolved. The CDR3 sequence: CATSDLLYSNQPQHF. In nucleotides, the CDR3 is TGTGCCACCAGTGATTTGCTATATAGCAATCAGCCCCAGCATTTT.